This T cell receptor (beta chain) was found in a study of regulatory T cells in long-lasting Graves disease. Libraries of TCR beta came from iRepertoire HTBI primers plus Arm-PCR of CDR3 regions. TCRdb redid the calling of the multiplex PCR reads with MiXCR, one entry per CDR3 protein. The sample includes 500,000 or so distinct CDR3 sequences, around 15% of them seen just once. Time point meaning: newly diagnosed GD, antithyroid drugs for less than 3 months. Scientists built the TCR library using RNA that was extracted from PBMCs. Per germline, CDR1 KGHDR and CDR2 SFDVKD. The CDR3 has 15 residues. V dropped 7 bases and J dropped 0 bases, with 9 bases sitting between them. Study findings and constraints: TCR diversity was lower in persistent than newly diagnosed Graves' disease.

This clonotype was seen at least ten times. Its antigen is still unknown. The same data also contributed to another study, on T cells in Graves' hyperthyroidism and ophthalmopathy.

The chain has TRBV24-1 and TRBJ2-6, with D unresolved. The sequence was obtained from a woman aged 45-60 years with Graves disease. The sample in question was peripheral blood mononuclear cells (PBMCs), obtained at new diagnosis, from a patient treated with antithyroid drugs. CDR3 sequence reads: CATSSIVSGANVLTF. The CDR3 DNA reads as TGTGCCACCAGCTCAATAGTCTCTGGGGCCAACGTCCTGACTTTC.